This is a list of T cell receptor beta chains from one sample in a study of blood T cell repertoires in COVID-19. Repertoires were generated with immunoSEQ multiplex PCR, while TCRdb's copy carries only in-frame clones and drops some. The sample has about 200,000 clones; 85% are singletons. Material: peripheral blood. Receptors originate from a person in their 70s with COVID-19, enrolled during active disease. Both conserved end residues are part of each CDR3. A row's size may be missing; if present it is once, few, many or a size class.

J gene: TRBJ1-5
clone size: NA
V gene: TRBV19
CDR3 protein: CASSSTVSSNQPQHF

J gene: TRBJ2-3
clone size: NA
V gene: TRBV2
CDR3 protein: CASSNTGTGPTDTQYF

J gene: TRBJ1-1
clone size: NA
V gene: TRBV27
CDR3 protein: CASKLSGLGNTEAFF

J gene: TRBJ2-5
clone size: NA
V gene: TRBV11-1
CDR3 protein: CASSLFSDRDKTQYF

J gene: TRBJ1-1
clone size: NA
V gene: TRBV6-2/TRBV6-3
CDR3 protein: CASSKQTGGEGEAFF

J gene: TRBJ1-1
clone size: once
V gene: TRBV6-5
CDR3 protein: CASRGQGGEAFF

J gene: TRBJ2-2
clone size: NA
V gene: TRBV5-6
CDR3 protein: CASSLAGGPSTGELFF

J gene: TRBJ2-7
clone size: few
V gene: TRBV6-5
CDR3 protein: CATTSRVAYEQYF

J gene: TRBJ2-3
clone size: few
V gene: TRBV2
CDR3 protein: CASSEGLAGGTDTQYF

J gene: TRBJ2-2
clone size: NA
V gene: TRBV7-7
CDR3 protein: CASSFPGAGELFF

J gene: TRBJ1-2
clone size: NA
V gene: TRBV27
CDR3 protein: CASSSYPLTGTGYYGYTF

J gene: TRBJ1-2
clone size: NA
V gene: TRBV12-3/TRBV12-4
CDR3 protein: CASSLDAGGYTF

J gene: TRBJ2-7
clone size: NA
V gene: TRBV7-9
CDR3 protein: CASSLVASYEQYF

J gene: TRBJ1-5
clone size: NA
V gene: TRBV13
CDR3 protein: CASSLRGRNASNQPQHF

J gene: TRBJ2-2
clone size: NA
V gene: TRBV9
CDR3 protein: CASSVMTDTGELFF

J gene: TRBJ2-7
clone size: NA
V gene: TRBV5-1
CDR3 protein: CASSSRPSGPHEQYF

J gene: TRBJ2-1
clone size: NA
V gene: TRBV29-1
CDR3 protein: CSVVAGGPNNEQFF

J gene: TRBJ2-1
clone size: NA
V gene: TRBV3-1/TRBV3-2
CDR3 protein: CASSQQGLAGTNEQFF

J gene: TRBJ2-5
clone size: NA
V gene: TRBV27
CDR3 protein: CASSLTWDRVETQYF

J gene: TRBJ2-7
clone size: few
V gene: TRBV5-6
CDR3 protein: CASRTGTYEQYF

J gene: TRBJ1-1
clone size: NA
V gene: TRBV12-3/TRBV12-4
CDR3 protein: CASSSRGEAFF

J gene: TRBJ1-6
clone size: NA
V gene: TRBV9
CDR3 protein: CASSVAGQGNSPLHF

J gene: TRBJ1-2
clone size: NA
V gene: TRBV12-3/TRBV12-4
CDR3 protein: CASTMTGGRRYTF

J gene: TRBJ2-7
clone size: NA
V gene: TRBV4-3
CDR3 protein: CASSHPGSHEQYF

J gene: TRBJ2-1
clone size: once
V gene: TRBV11-3
CDR3 protein: CASSLVSGPYNEQFF

J gene: TRBJ2-2
clone size: NA
V gene: TRBV7-3
CDR3 protein: CASSSSIGLAGVGTGELFF

J gene: TRBJ1-5
clone size: NA
V gene: TRBV5-6
CDR3 protein: CASNQQGNQPQHF

J gene: TRBJ2-7
clone size: NA
V gene: TRBV6-2/TRBV6-3
CDR3 protein: CASSWDTSPPYEQYF

J gene: TRBJ2-6
clone size: NA
V gene: TRBV19
CDR3 protein: CASRVKGGRISLVTGANVLTF

J gene: TRBJ1-3
clone size: NA
V gene: TRBV18
CDR3 protein: CASSPDSYRANTIYF

J gene: TRBJ1-6
clone size: once
V gene: TRBV6-5
CDR3 protein: CASRPGQGLRSPLHF